The 21 T cell receptor beta chains in this list originate from one sample, sequenced in a study of OX40 agonist ivuxolimab in advanced cancers. Using immunoSEQ multiplex PCR, the repertoire was profiled, and TCRdb retains in-frame clones only, with some absent. The data hold tens of thousands of clones, with 70% to 90% observed a single time. Source: CD4+ or CD8+ T cells sorted from blood, taken in a trial of the OX40 agonist ivuxolimab. All receptors come from an adult with an advanced solid tumor such as melanoma, head and neck, liver or kidney cancer.

The chain has TRBV18 and TRBJ1-1; tentative D call: TRBD1 (5 bases). The CDR3 covers 16 residues. CDR1 and CDR2 (germline): KGHSH, LQKENI. Deletions cut 1 base from V and 1 base from J, with 13 bases between. CDR3 bases: TGTGCCAGCTCACCACAAGGAGCAGGGCCGAACACTGAAGCTTTCTTT. Translation gives CASSPQGAGPNTEAFF.

V is TRBV9 and J is TRBJ1-5, with unresolved D. Trimming took 2 bases from V and 4 from J, leaving 13 bases between them. The length of the CDR3 is 15 residues. Germline V gives CDR1 SGDLS, CDR2 YYNGEE. The CDR3 DNA reads TGTGCCAGCAGCGTCGGAGGGATGGGGAATCAGCCCCAGCATTTT. Amino acid sequence: CASSVGGMGNQPQHF.

J is TRBJ2-5 and V is TRBV5-1, with 8 bases fitting TRBD1. The length of the CDR3 is 15 residues. Germline values: CDR1 SGHRS, CDR2 YFSETQ. The V gene end was trimmed by 0 bases and the J gene end by 4 bases; junction bases not matched to a gene: 5. CDR3 region: CASSLEGQGGETQYF. Written as DNA, the CDR3 is TGCGCCAGCAGCTTGGAAGGACAGGGTGGAGAGACCCAGTACTTC. The full variable domain, its missing parts supplied by reference TRBV5-1 and TRBJ2-5, is KAGVTQTPRYLIKTRGQQVTLSCSPISGHRSVSWYQQTPGQGLQFLFEYFSETQRNKGNFPGRFSGRQFSNSRSEMNVSTLELGDSALYLCASSLEGQGGETQYFGPGTRLLVL.

The chain employs TRBV11-1 and TRBJ1-2, with 9 bases aligning to TRBD1. Germline V gives CDR1 SGHAT, CDR2 FQDESV (reference sequence). Unmatched junction bases numbered 11, after V lost 3 bases and J lost 6 bases. This CDR3 region has 16 residues. The CDR3, as DNA: TGTGCCAGCAGCTTTCTGCCGGGACAGGGTATGGATGGCTACACCTTC. It translates to CASSFLPGQGMDGYTF.

V gene TRBV29-1 combines with J gene TRBJ2-5, with 8 bases lining up with TRBD2. The last part of the DNA fits TRBJ2-7 better; the J call may be wrong. Germline V gene sequence: CDR1 SQVTM, CDR2 ANQGSEA. The CDR3 has 15 amino acids. The CDR3 DNA follows: TGCAGCGTTGAAGATCGGGCTAGCGGGTCTTACGAGCAGTACTTC. Amino acid sequence: CSVEDRASGSYEQYF.

The chain carries TRBV11-3 and TRBJ2-7; possible D gene TRBD2, 5 bases. CDR1 is SGHNT and CDR2 is YENEEA in the germline V gene. V was shortened by 6 bases and J by 3 bases, with 12 bases between the two germline ends. The length of the CDR3 is 13 residues. As DNA, the CDR3 is TGTGCCAGCAGTGGACTTTCGGGCTACGAGCAGTACTTC. Translating it yields CASSGLSGYEQYF.

This rearrangement joins TRBV9 to TRBJ1-3; the D is unclear. The CDR3 spans 14 residues. With 0 bases removed from V and 3 bases from J, the gap between germline ends came to 7 bases. CDR1 is SGDLS and CDR2 is YYNGEE in the germline V gene. The CDR3 region is CASSVAGDGNTIYF. DNA of the CDR3: TGTGCCAGCAGCGTAGCCGGGGATGGAAACACCATATATTTT. Based on the CDR3 plus reference TRBV9 and TRBJ1-3, the full variable domain is DSGVTQTPKHLITATGQRVTLRCSPRSGDLSVYWYQQSLDQGLQFLIQYYNGEERAKGNILERFSAQQFPDLHSELNLSSLELGDSALYFCASSVAGDGNTIYFGEGSWLTVV.

The V call is TRBV9, the J call TRBJ2-7; 10 bases align to TRBD2. The germline CDR1 and CDR2 sequences are SGDLS and YYNGEE. Trimming cost V 4 bases and J 3 bases; bases outside gene matches: 7. The CDR3 length is 15 residues. CDR3 amino acids: CASSPGTSDFYEQYF. The CDR3 DNA follows: TGTGCCAGCAGCCCCGGGACTAGCGATTTCTACGAGCAGTACTTC.

About this clone: This sample includes further DNA sequences coding for the same CDR3. V and J are TRBV19 and TRBJ2-3; 8 bases agree with TRBD1. The CDR3 is 16 amino acids. The V gene end was trimmed by 3 bases and the J gene end by 0 bases; junction bases not matched to a gene: 5. Germline V gene lookup returns CDR1 LNHDA and CDR2 SQIVND (reference sequence). Here the CDR3 DNA reads TGTGCCAGTAGTATTAAGTACAGGGGGAGCACAGATACGCAGTATTTT. Protein: CASSIKYRGSTDTQYF.

By share, this clone counts as medium-sized. Additional DNA sequences in this sample encode the identical CDR3. V is TRBV29-1 and J is TRBJ2-1, with D tentatively TRBD1 (7 bases). There are 12 residues in the CDR3. V shed 6 bases and J shed 6 bases, with 12 bases lying between them. Germline V gene data show CDR1 as SQVTM and CDR2 as ANQGSEA. The CDR3 loop reads CSVGGQTNEQFF. As DNA, the CDR3 is TGCAGCGTCGGGGGACAGACCAATGAGCAGTTCTTC.

A single count supports this clone. The V and J genes are TRBV27 and TRBJ2-7; 11 bases are a match to TRBD2. CDR3 length equals 21 residues. Trimming cost V 2 bases and J 3 bases; bases outside gene matches: 21. From germline, CDR1 is MNHEY and CDR2 SMNVEV (reference sequence). The CDR3 DNA sequence: TGTGCCAGCAGTTTACCAGGGCTAGCGGGAGGCCCGGACAAGGAAGTCTACGAGCAGTACTTC. Protein sequence: CASSLPGLAGGPDKEVYEQYF.

The CDR3 nucleotides are TGTGCCAGCAGTTGGGTGTCGGGATCCCGCAATGAGCAGTTCTTC. It codes for CASSWVSGSRNEQFF. The chain couples TRBV27 to TRBJ2-1; D is possibly TRBD2 (5 bases). CDR1 is MNHEY and CDR2 is SMNVEV in the germline V gene (reference sequence). Trimming shortened V by 4 bases and J by 6 bases, and 16 bases separated the two germline ends. The CDR3 runs 15 residues.

This rearrangement joins TRBV5-6 to TRBJ2-7; a weak D match, TRBD2 (5 bases). Germline assignment: CDR1 SGHDT and CDR2 YYEEEE. CDR3 length: 14 residues. Between the trimmed V and J ends, which lost 0 bases and 4 bases, there was a span of 11 bases. The CDR3, as DNA: TGTGCCAGCAGCTTGGCCTCTTCGGGATACGAGCAGTACTTC. Protein: CASSLASSGYEQYF.

The chain links TRBV5-3 to TRBJ1-5; TRBD1 is a possible D gene (6 bases). TRBV5-3 is an ORF for which the function is uncertain. Trimming took off 5 bases at V and 7 bases at J, with 16 bases between the two ends. This CDR3 is 14 amino acids long. This chain's CDR3 is CARSYLRGYQPQHF. CDR3 in DNA: TGTGCCAGAAGTTACCTCAGGGGTTACCAGCCCCAGCATTTT.

V and J are TRBV7-8 and TRBJ2-7; TRBD2 matches 7 bases. CDR1 and CDR2 (germline): SGHVS, FQNEAQ. The CDR3 sequence is 15 residues long. V was pared by 3 bases and J by 2 bases, with 7 bases of the junction left unmatched. CDR3 protein: CASSFASGIAYEQYF. Here the CDR3 DNA reads TGTGCCAGCAGCTTCGCTAGCGGCATTGCCTACGAGCAGTACTTC. The full variable domain, with the rest looked up from reference TRBV7-8 and TRBJ2-7, is GAGVSQSPRYKVAKRGQDVALRCDPISGHVSLFWYQQALGQGPEFLTYFQNEAQLDKSGLPSDRFFAERPEGSVSTLKIQRTQQEDSAVYLCASSFASGIAYEQYFGPGTRLTVT.

This chain uses TRBV30 with TRBJ2-3; the match to TRBD2 covers 10 bases. The CDR3 is made up of 15 amino acids. Trimming at V came to 8 bases and at J to 3 bases, leaving 11 bases not matched to a gene. Germline loops: CDR1 GTSNPN, CDR2 SVGIG (reference sequence). The CDR3 bases are TGTGCCGGCGCGGGGCTAGCGGGGGATACAGATACGCAGTATTTT. It specifies CAGAGLAGDTDTQYF.

This chain connects TRBV5-6 to TRBJ2-5; D possibly corresponds to TRBD1 (5 bases). Per germline, CDR1 SGHDT and CDR2 YYEEEE. The CDR3 runs to 14 residues. V lost 2 bases to trimming and J lost 5 bases, with 13 bases between them. CDR3 coding DNA: TGTGCCAGCAGCTTCGATTTTTCAGGGGAGACCCAGTACTTC. Its translation: CASSFDFSGETQYF.

The rearrangement links TRBV7-3 to TRBJ2-2, with D perhaps TRBD2 (6 bases). The CDR3 totals 15 residues. Germline values: CDR1 SGHTA, CDR2 FQGTGA. The V end lost 5 bases, the J end lost 6 bases, and 16 bases lay between the germline ends. The DNA of the CDR3 is TGTGCCAGCAGCCCCTTCGGGGGACGAGCCGGGGAGCTGTTTTTT. This translates into CASSPFGGRAGELFF. Looking up the rest from reference TRBV7-3 and TRBJ2-2 gives the full variable domain: GAGVSQTPSNKVTEKGKYVELRCDPISGHTALYWYRQSLGQGPEFLIYFQGTGAADDSGLPNDRFFAVRPEGSVSTLKIQRTERGDSAVYLCASSPFGGRAGELFFGEGSRLTVL.

This chain links TRBV4-2 with TRBJ2-7, with D perhaps matching TRBD2 (6 bases). V lost 2 bases and J lost 0, with 14 bases in between. The germline V gene encodes CDR1 LGHNA and CDR2 YNFKEQ. The CDR3 loop spans 16 amino acids. CDR3 sequence (DNA): TGTGCCAGCAGCCAACCGGGACTTACAGCCTCCTACGAGCAGTACTTC. It encodes CASSQPGLTASYEQYF.

CDR3 coding DNA: TGTGCCAGCAGTCTTTCCTACGAGCAGTACTTC. Translation gives CASSLSYEQYF. This rearrangement joins TRBV27 to TRBJ2-5, with D unclear. The J call could be wrong; TRBJ2-7 is a better fit for the DNA end. The germline V gene has CDR1 MNHEY and CDR2 SMNVEV (reference sequence). The CDR3 sequence is 11 residues long.

The CDR3 sequence: CASSRDRVGSYGYTF. The DNA for the CDR3 is TGTGCCAGCAGCCGCGACAGGGTTGGTAGCTATGGCTACACCTTC. The J gene is TRBJ1-2, the V gene TRBV14; 7 bases line up with TRBD1. The germline gives CDR1 SGHDN, CDR2 FVKESK. CDR3 size: 15 residues. V shed 4 bases and J 4 bases; nucleotides not matched to a gene: 9.